A selection of T cell receptor beta chains follows, all from one sample in a study of monozygotic twins with inflammatory bowel disease. Following a re-call of the 5' RACE reads, TCRdb has one entry per CDR3 protein and lacks DNA. The sample table sets out around 450,000 distinct CDR3 sequences. The specimen sequenced was blood. Receptors were obtained from a human donor with ulcerative colitis or Crohn's disease, or a healthy co-twin of an affected twin (not recorded which). Each CDR3 is given with its conserved first and last residue.

TRBV28	TRBJ1-2	CASSLMDRGSGYTF
TRBV27	TRBJ2-7	CASRQRGFYEQYF
TRBV20-1	TRBJ1-5	CSAVKSNQPQHF
TRBV27	TRBJ2-1	CASIGTSRSSYNEQFF
TRBV3-1	TRBJ2-1	CASSLTWVGNNEQFF
TRBV6-5	TRBJ2-2	CASSYSKKGLAGDTGELFF
TRBV5-1	TRBJ2-3	CASSDGQLLVDTQYF
TRBV9	TRBJ2-3	CASSVAGRGRDTQYF
TRBV12-3/TRBV12-4	TRBJ2-5	CASRPGQGGMETQYF
TRBV7-9	TRBJ2-3	CASSLAAGSDTQYF
TRBV7-2	TRBJ1-3	CASTDLSSGNTIYF
TRBV5-1	TRBJ1-6	CASSLQTESRSPLHF
TRBV10-3	TRBJ2-4	CAIRGEQGEGIQYF
TRBV5-1	TRBJ1-1	CASSPPSSTEAFF
TRBV20-1	TRBJ2-1	CSAASGSFYEQFF
TRBV9	TRBJ1-3	CASSVGQDAGNTIYF
TRBV3-1	TRBJ1-2	CASSQVGGTGYTF
TRBV5-6	TRBJ2-1	CASSLLGGVYNEQFF
TRBV7-2	TRBJ2-3	CASSLAEGIFTDTQYF
TRBV14	TRBJ1-2	CASSLTPGANYGYTF
TRBV11-3	TRBJ2-1	CASSFSRPGGGEQFF
TRBV6-1	TRBJ2-5	CATRGAGVIPETQYF